This TCR beta chain was observed in a study of shared clonotypes between healthy human individuals (dated by TCRdb to the early 2020s). Notes on the research overall: The cohort included a few men and a couple of women between 18 and 49 years of age. Per donor, three plates each were used for CD4 naive and CD4 memory, two for CD8 naive, and one for CD8 memory. The study deeply sequenced blood TCR repertoires of five healthy adults to estimate repertoire size and the extent of clonotype sharing between individuals. To increase sequencing depth and limit assay-specific biases, TCR repertoire library preparation and sequencing were carried out by different laboratories using diverse techniques. Per donor, leukapheresis produced somewhere between about 0.94 and 8.9 billion PBMCs. What the research found in general, with its limitations: Naive subsets generally had larger estimated clonotype richness than memory subsets. The small number of donors limited the genetic and exposure-history diversity represented. Sampling was limited to blood, and TCR repertoires in tissue likely differ from TCR repertoires in blood. Pairwise subsampling led to the expectation that sequencing depth would affect the degree of clonotype sharing among donors. Incomplete sequencing was indicated by rarefaction of sorted-subset datasets, despite the large sequencing depth. Across four donors, 5% to 6% of naive CD4, around 3.3% of naive CD8, 2.3% of memory CD4, and around 0.4% of memory CD8 clonotypes were shared. Higher generation probabilities were observed for clonotypes shared by all four sorted-subset donors than for non-shared clonotypes.

A word on this clone: The specificity of this receptor is unknown. Base qualities are not provided; no much larger clone lies one nucleotide away.

The donors were healthy, HIV-negative adults who had no recently reported acute infections or vaccinations. Every donor was a Caucasian adult residing in Nashville, Tennessee, USA. CD4+ T cells were enriched by magnetic negative selection; naive cells were then positively selected on CD45RA, and the negative fraction formed the memory subset. After blood collection by leukapheresis, PBMCs were isolated using Ficoll-Histopaque density gradient centrifugation and then cryopreserved in the vapor phase of liquid nitrogen. Purity and quantity of every magnetically sorted T cell population were checked by analytical flow cytometry. Genomic DNA was isolated from each sorted fraction and quantified by UV absorbance on a Nanodrop 2000c. The V and J ends are trimmed by 0 bases and 1 base, leaving 10 bases between them. As encoded in the germline V gene, CDR1 is MNHNS while CDR2 is SASEGT. Taken from cysteine to phenylalanine, the CDR3 has 16 residues. Left in the record is the CDR3 DNA by itself, 48 bases read in frame from the first base.

TCR CDR3 regions were amplified from genomic DNA by multiplex PCR using the deep immunoSEQ assay. Genomic DNA extracted from each cell subset was distributed evenly over all wells of several immunoSEQ 96-well plates, and each plate served as one replicate. Each replicate PCR for sorted subsets received roughly 0.2 ug genomic DNA, equal to about 30,000 T cell genomes. Purified libraries were quantified with a Qubit 3.0 fluorometer, sized on a Bioanalyzer 2100, and re-quantified with the KAPA Library Quantification kit. Each immunoSEQ 96-well plate was sequenced on its own single-read 150-cycle Illumina NextSeq 550 flow cell. As for how the authors treated the data: Because the immunoSEQ output held only junctional sequences and lacked quality scores, the filtering could not match the filtering applied to full-length reads. To assign V/J genes and CDR3, sequences were annotated against IMGT germline references using PyIR, a Python wrapper for IgBLAST v1.9. Any read was removed if the V/J assignment was weak (E-value above 1e-6), the CDR3 was missing, or the read contained stop codons, out-of-frame junctions, or ambiguous translated residues. V3J clonotypes were defined as sequences sharing the same inferred V gene, J gene, and CDR3 amino acid sequence. To compute the percentage overlap between repertoires, the number of shared unique clonotypes was divided by the size of the smaller repertoire. Three approaches were used to assess repertoire richness: RTK rarefaction, the Chao1 estimator, and Recon v2.1 estimates of unobserved clonotypes. For all TCRbeta clonotypes obtained by the gDNA method from a handful of donors, generation probabilities were computed with OLGA. TCRdb took over this immuneACCESS table, retaining in-frame rearrangements with V and J assigned. Such tables are incomplete; in checked studies, under half of the missing clones stem from an unresolved V gene, and the remainder is unexplained. The D gene and trimming were derived from the DNA, and the V and J assignments and clone size from that table. Here the sample has roughly 2 million clones; more than 90% occur a single time. The ten largest clonotypes hold over 0.1% of the sample.

The material sequenced was naive CD4+ T cells sorted from blood. This specimen's cell subset or site label, per the study, means: CD45RA+ positively selected. The receptor comes from a young man in good health. Recombination joined TRBV6-1 with TRBJ2-1, and the D gene may be TRBD1, 5 bases matching. The DNA reads as follows: TGTGCCAGCAGTGAAGCGGCAGGGCTGTCCTACAATGAGCAGTTCTTC. Translated, this gives CASSEAAGLSYNEQFF.